Each of the 10 T cell receptor beta chains below was sequenced from the same sample in a study of blood T cell repertoires in COVID-19. Generated by immunoSEQ multiplex PCR, the TCRdb table keeps only in-frame clones and is missing some. The data hold some 220,000 clones, with approximately 80% observed a single time. The source material was peripheral blood. The receptors derive from a woman in her fifties or sixties with active or convalescent COVID-19.

The chain carries TRBV2 and TRBJ1-4, with D perhaps matching TRBD1 (6 bases). The germline V gene has CDR1 SNHLY and CDR2 FYNNEI. The CDR3 extends over 13 amino acids. Trimming shortened V by 5 bases and J by 8 bases, and 12 bases separated the two germline ends. CDR3 sequence: CASSSGVREKLFF. CDR3 sequence (DNA): TGTGCCAGCAGTTCAGGGGTGCGCGAAAAACTGTTTTTT.

The genes are TRBV6-5 and TRBJ2-2; 8 nucleotides align to TRBD1. Per the germline V gene, CDR1 is MNHEY and CDR2 is SVGAGI. J gave up 3 bases and V 6 bases, and 3 bases lay outside the gene matches. The CDR3 spans 14 residues. The CDR3 protein is CASRVDRDTGELFF. DNA of the CDR3: TGTGCCAGCAGAGTGGACAGGGACACCGGGGAGCTGTTTTTT.

This sequence joins TRBV11-2 and TRBJ1-1, with no clear D. Germline-derived CDR1 and CDR2 are SGHAT and FQNNGV. Trimming left V 2 bases short and J 7 bases short, with 17 bases between. This CDR3 contains 15 residues. The CDR3 sequence: CASSLYRGSEVEAFF. In nucleotides, the CDR3 is TGTGCCAGCAGCTTATACCGAGGGTCGGAGGTTGAAGCTTTCTTT.

The chain links TRBV6-1 to TRBJ2-5, with no clear D. This CDR3 contains 15 residues. In germline, CDR1 is MNHNS, CDR2 SASEGT. Trimming cost V 2 bases and J 0 bases, with 10 bases left between them. CDR3 loop: CASSELYLHQETQYF. Written as DNA, the CDR3 is TGTGCCAGCAGTGAACTTTACTTGCACCAAGAGACCCAGTACTTC.

Comment on this clone: The sample holds other DNA sequences that translate to the same CDR3. The J gene is TRBJ1-2, the V gene TRBV15; D remains unclear. The CDR3 extends over 13 amino acids. V dropped 0 bases and J dropped 6 bases, with 8 bases sitting between them. The V gene's germline CDR1 is LNHNV and CDR2 YYDKDF (reference sequence). DNA for the CDR3: TGTGCCACCAGCAGAGAAGAAGGAGATGGCTACACCTTC. This sequence encodes CATSREEGDGYTF. Full variable domain (rest looked up from reference TRBV15 and TRBJ1-2): DAMVIQNPRYQVTQFGKPVTLSCSQTLNHNVMYWYQQKSSQAPKLLFHYYDKDFNNEADTPDNFQSRRPNTSFCFLDIRSPGLGDTAMYLCATSREEGDGYTFGSGTRLTVV.

For the CDR3, the DNA is TGTGCCAGCAGGGACTTAGCGGGCCGCAGAGATACGCAGTATTTT. This gives the protein CASRDLAGRRDTQYF. The genes are TRBV5-4 and TRBJ2-3, with 7 nucleotides matching TRBD2. The CDR3 is 15 residues long. The V and J ends lost 5 bases and 5 bases, in that order; junction bases with no gene match: 11. The germline CDR1 and CDR2 sequences are SGHNT and YYREEE (reference sequence).

The chain couples TRBV7-2 to TRBJ1-2; TRBD1 matches 8 bases. J lost 8 bases, V lost 5 bases, and 13 bases had no gene match. Germline CDR1 SGHTA, CDR2 FQGNSA. The CDR3 sequence is 15 residues long. The CDR3, as DNA: TGTGCCAGCAGCCTACATGGAACAGGGGGTATGGGCTACACCTTC. Amino acids: CASSLHGTGGMGYTF.

The DNA for the CDR3 is TGTGCCAGCATCGGGACAGTTTACAATGAGCAGTTCTTC. Translated: CASIGTVYNEQFF. This chain uses TRBV7-8 with TRBJ2-1, with 7 positions matching TRBD1. This CDR3 comprises 13 residues. The germline gives CDR1 SGHVS, CDR2 FQNEAQ. V was pared by 7 bases and J by 4 bases, with 4 bases of the junction left unmatched.

J is TRBJ1-1 and V is TRBV19, with D unclear. The V end was cut by 3 bases, the J end by 1 base, with 12 bases between. The CDR3 covers 15 residues. The germline gives CDR1 LNHDA, CDR2 SQIVND (reference sequence). The CDR3 is CASSIPGRGNTEAFF. Written as DNA, the CDR3 is TGTGCCAGTAGTATCCCCGGACGGGGGAACACTGAAGCTTTCTTT.

This clone was detected only once. V is TRBV6-5 and J is TRBJ1-5; 7 nucleotides align to TRBD1. CDR3 length: 16 residues. The trim removed 4 bases at V and 3 bases at J, leaving 9 bases unmatched. The germline V gene has CDR1 MNHEY and CDR2 SVGAGI. As DNA, the CDR3 is TGTGCCAGCAGTTCATACCAAGGGACAGTCAATCAGCCCCAGCATTTT. Its protein is CASSSYQGTVNQPQHF.